Presented here are 30 T cell receptor beta chains from one specimen sequenced in a study of blood T cells in healthy people across ages. Alongside a J-beta primer mix, a sample-barcoded 5' primer served in a second PCR lasting about 7 to 11 cycles. TCRdb re-derived calls from the 5' RACE reads in MiXCR, one entry per CDR3 protein. The sample contains approximately 790,000 distinct CDR3 sequences, less than 80% of which appear only once. The sample comprised blood. The receptors were gathered from a young man in good health.

The genes are TRBV27 and TRBJ1-2; 7 bases match TRBD1. CDR1 MNHEY and CDR2 SMNVEV come from the germline V gene (reference sequence). The CDR3 sequence is 15 residues long. After removal of 6 bases from V and 4 bases from J, the junction contained 11 bases not matched to a gene. The CDR3 DNA is TGTGCCAGCAGCCCGACAGGGAGGAAAGGCTATGGCTACACCTTC. This encodes CASSPTGRKGYGYTF.

The V call is TRBV20-1, the J call TRBJ2-3, with no clear D. CDR3 size: 11 residues. Between the trimmed V and J ends, which lost 4 bases and 4 bases, there was a span of 6 bases. CDR1 is DFQATT, CDR2 SNEGSKA, per germline (reference sequence). The CDR3 sequence is CSATLSDTQYF. CDR3 in DNA: TGCAGTGCTACCCTTTCAGATACGCAGTATTTT.

The chain links TRBV27 to TRBJ1-6; 11 nucleotides align to TRBD1. Germline loops: CDR1 MNHEY, CDR2 SMNVEV (reference sequence). V dropped 5 bases and J dropped 5; count of bases not matched to a gene: 5. This CDR3 spans 16 amino acids. This CDR3 is CASSTRTGGDNSPLHF. As DNA, the CDR3 is TGTGCCAGCAGTACGCGGACAGGGGGCGATAATTCACCCCTCCACTTT.

The V call is TRBV15, the J call TRBJ2-3; D unresolved. The CDR3 extends over 15 amino acids. Deletions cut 0 bases from V and 4 bases from J, with 11 bases between. Germline V gives CDR1 LNHNV, CDR2 YYDKDF (reference sequence). The CDR3 loop is CATSRESLGSDTQYF. DNA for the CDR3: TGTGCCACCAGCAGAGAAAGCCTTGGTTCAGATACGCAGTATTTT.

The V call is TRBV7-9, the J call TRBJ2-7; 7 nucleotides agree with TRBD1. The trim removed 5 bases at V and 3 bases at J, leaving 7 bases unmatched. The germline gives CDR1 SEHNR, CDR2 FQNEAQ (reference sequence). This CDR3 is built from 14 residues. CDR3 protein: CASSKFGTVYEQYF. Here the CDR3 DNA reads TGTGCCAGCAGCAAATTCGGGACAGTCTACGAGCAGTACTTC.

The gene calls are TRBV10-3 and TRBJ2-3, with D tentatively TRBD1 (6 bases). The CDR3 is 15 amino acids. Per the germline V gene, CDR1 is ENHRY and CDR2 is SYGVKD. Trimming removed 2 bases from V and 1 base from J, with 10 bases in between. The DNA for the CDR3 is TGTGCCATCAGTGAGATTGCAGGGGGCACAGATACGCAGTATTTT. As protein: CAISEIAGGTDTQYF.

Only a few counts were recorded for this clonotype. Compared with germline, one end of the junction differs, possibly owing to a read error. The chain recombines TRBV7-9 with TRBJ1-1, with a tentative D call TRBD1 (6 bases). In germline, CDR1 is SEHNR, CDR2 FQNEAQ (reference sequence). CDR3 length: 14 amino acids. The DNA of the CDR3 is TGTGCCAGCAGCCTTACTCAGGGGAACCCTGAAGCTTTCTTT. This encodes CASSLTQGNPEAFF.

The chain joins TRBV25-1 to TRBJ2-1, with TRBD1 identical over 11 bases. The CDR3 is made up of 13 amino acids. CDR1 is MGHDK, CDR2 SYGVNS, per germline. Losses at the gene ends were 8 bases for V and 8 bases for J; bases not matched to a gene: 5. CDR3 nucleotides: TGTGCCAGCCGGGGACAGGGGGTCGATGAGCAGTTCTTC. The encoded protein is CASRGQGVDEQFF.

V gene TRBV6-2 or TRBV6-3 combines with J gene TRBJ2-6; maybe TRBD2 (6 bases). The CDR3 is made up of 17 amino acids. Trimming removed 2 bases from V and 0 bases from J, with 11 bases in between. The V gene's germline CDR1 is MNHEY and CDR2 SVGEGT. The CDR3 here is CASSYPGLDSGANVLTF. CDR3 sequence (DNA): TGTGCCAGCAGTTACCCGGGACTGGACTCTGGGGCCAACGTCCTGACTTTC.

This clonotype was detected once. V gene TRBV6-2 or TRBV6-3 combines with J gene TRBJ2-4; D is possibly TRBD2 (5 bases). Germline V gene sequence: CDR1 MNHEY, CDR2 SVGEGT. The CDR3 sequence is 18 residues long. V was cut by 7 bases and J by 1 base, with 23 bases left in between. DNA of the CDR3: TGTGCCAGCACGGCCTCCTGGATGGACTTTAGCGCCAAAAACATTCAGTACTTC. Translated, it gives CASTASWMDFSAKNIQYF.

The J gene is TRBJ1-6, the V gene TRBV7-2; D perhaps matches TRBD1 (6 bases). From germline, CDR1 is SGHTA and CDR2 FQGNSA. Trimming pared 5 bases from V and 10 bases from J, leaving 12 bases between. This CDR3 is 13 amino acids long. CDR3 sequence: CASSTRQASPLHF. The CDR3 DNA is TGTGCCAGCAGCACTCGACAGGCATCACCCCTCCACTTT.

V gene TRBV20-1 combines with J gene TRBJ2-3; 7 bases match TRBD1. Germline lookup yields CDR1 DFQATT and CDR2 SNEGSKA (reference sequence). The CDR3 has 17 residues. With V trimmed by 2 bases and J by 2 bases, 13 bases remained unmatched. The CDR3 sequence is CSARTQGVSPSTDTQYF. In nucleotides, the CDR3 is TGCAGTGCTAGAACCCAGGGGGTGTCGCCCTCCACAGATACGCAGTATTTT.

This clonotype was detected only once. The J gene is TRBJ1-2, the V gene TRBV27; 9 bases agree with TRBD1. The junction had 9 bases not matched to a gene; V was cut back by 6 bases and J by 1 base. The CDR3 has 16 amino acids. CDR1 and CDR2 (germline): MNHEY, SMNVEV (reference sequence). In nucleotides, the CDR3 is TGTGCCAGCAGCTCTAGGGCGACAGGGGGTAACTATGGCTACACCTTC. It specifies CASSSRATGGNYGYTF.

The chain uses TRBV4-3 and TRBJ2-5; the match to TRBD1 covers 8 bases. This CDR3 spans 15 amino acids. Germline V gives CDR1 LGHNA, CDR2 YSLEER. The V segment lost 1 base and the J segment 5 bases; nucleotides outside the gene matches: 6. CDR3 in amino acids: CASSQGQGKLETQYF. The DNA for the CDR3 is TGCGCCAGCAGCCAAGGACAGGGGAAATTGGAGACCCAGTACTTC.

This clonotype was found once. The chain couples TRBV20-1 to TRBJ2-4; 10 positions match TRBD1. The assigned J gene may be wrong: the sequence end matches TRBJ2-7 better. CDR1 and CDR2 (germline): DFQATT, SNEGSKA (reference sequence). This CDR3 has 14 amino acids. CDR3 nucleotides: TGCAGTGCTACGACAGGGGGCGGGTGGGACGAGCAGTACTTC. Residues: CSATTGGGWDEQYF.

This clonotype was counted a single time. The chain recombines TRBV12-3 or TRBV12-4 with TRBJ2-4; 11 bases fit TRBD2. J gave up 0 bases and V 9 bases, and 4 bases lay outside the gene matches. The CDR3 loop spans 15 amino acids. CDR3 in DNA: TGTGCCAGTCTACTAGCGGGGGTAGCCAAAAACATTCAGTACTTC. As protein: CASLLAGVAKNIQYF.

The V call is TRBV28, the J call TRBJ2-7, with D unresolved. Trimming pared 2 bases from V and 0 bases from J, leaving 11 bases between. Germline V gene lookup returns CDR1 MDHEN and CDR2 SYDVKM. The CDR3 runs 15 residues. CDR3 loop: CASSLSHPSSYEQYF. CDR3 bases: TGTGCCAGCAGTTTAAGCCACCCAAGCTCCTACGAGCAGTACTTC.

The chain couples TRBV30 to TRBJ2-5, with D unclear. The J call may be wrong; the DNA end is better matched by TRBJ2-7. The CDR3 runs 10 residues. Per germline, CDR1 GTSNPN and CDR2 SVGIG (reference sequence). The CDR3: CAWSDYEQYF. The CDR3 nucleotides are TGTGCCTGGAGTGATTACGAGCAGTACTTC.

This chain uses TRBV7-2 with TRBJ2-5; D uncertain. The germline V gene has CDR1 SGHTA and CDR2 FQGNSA. With 5 bases removed from V and 6 bases from J, the gap between germline ends came to 16 bases. CDR3 length equals 14 residues. CDR3 sequence: CASSTGPGGKTQYF. The CDR3 bases are TGTGCCAGCAGCACCGGCCCCGGCGGAAAGACCCAGTACTTC.

This chain links TRBV29-1 with TRBJ2-5; 9 nucleotides align to TRBD1. The last part of the DNA fits TRBJ2-7 better; the J call may be wrong. This CDR3 region has 15 residues. The germline V gene encodes CDR1 SQVTM and CDR2 ANQGSEA. In DNA form, the CDR3 reads TGCAGCGTTGAAGGCTCCGGACAGGGGATGGACGAGCAGTACTTC. It yields the protein CSVEGSGQGMDEQYF.

This clonotype turned up a few times. J is TRBJ1-5 and V is TRBV4-3, with no clear D. From germline, CDR1 is LGHNA and CDR2 YSLEER. This CDR3 spans 13 amino acids. The germline V and J ends were trimmed by 2 bases and 9 bases, with 11 bases remaining between them. CDR3 amino acids: CASSQTVKGPQHF. The CDR3 coding sequence is TGCGCCAGCAGCCAAACAGTCAAAGGGCCCCAGCATTTT.

The chain links TRBV6-5 to TRBJ2-4, with TRBD1 matching 7 bases. The J call may be wrong; the DNA end is better matched by TRBJ2-7. From germline, CDR1 is MNHEY and CDR2 SVGAGI. The CDR3 runs 14 residues. The CDR3, as DNA: TGTGCCAGCAGTGATTTGACAGGGAGCCACGAGCAGTACTTC. The encoded protein is CASSDLTGSHEQYF.

Only a few counts were recorded for this clonotype. The chain links TRBV15 to TRBJ1-2, with D possibly matching TRBD1 (5 bases). CDR1 and CDR2 (germline): LNHNV, YYDKDF (reference sequence). The V end was cut by 5 bases, the J end by 8 bases, with 24 bases between. The CDR3 covers 16 residues. The CDR3 coding sequence is TGTGCCACCAGCCCCAAAGCCCAGGGAGGGCTTTGGGGCTACACCTTC. It encodes CATSPKAQGGLWGYTF.

This clonotype was detected a few times. V usage is TRBV10-3 and J usage is TRBJ2-5; possible D gene TRBD2, 7 bases. The V gene's germline CDR1 is ENHRY and CDR2 SYGVKD. V lost 6 bases and J 5 bases, leaving 13 bases between the germline ends. The CDR3 is made up of 13 amino acids. The CDR3 DNA follows: TGTGCCATCAGCGGGGGGCAGGATGAGACCCAGTACTTC. Translating gives CAISGGQDETQYF.

J is TRBJ1-2 and V is TRBV7-2; possible D gene TRBD1, 6 bases. This CDR3 is 18 amino acids long. Trimming cost V 3 bases and J 6 bases, with 26 bases left between them. Germline CDR1 SGHTA, CDR2 FQGNSA. The CDR3 is CASSLGPLRGGFENGYTF. For the CDR3, the DNA is TGTGCCAGCAGCTTGGGGCCCCTCCGGGGGGGCTTTGAGAATGGCTACACCTTC. The full variable domain, with the rest looked up from reference TRBV7-2 and TRBJ1-2, is GAGVSQSPSNKVTEKGKDVELRCDPISGHTALYWYRQSLGQGLEFLIYFQGNSAPDKSGLPSDRFSAERTGGSVSTLTIQRTQQEDSAVYLCASSLGPLRGGFENGYTFGSGTRLTVV.

The chain combines TRBV6-5 with TRBJ2-1, with D perhaps assigned TRBD1 or TRBD2 (5 bases each). Trimming took 3 bases from V and 7 from J, leaving 10 bases between them. CDR1 is MNHEY, CDR2 SVGAGI, per germline. The CDR3 contains 13 residues. The CDR3 sequence: CASSYPGLNEQFF. The CDR3 bases are TGTGCCAGCAGTTATCCGGGGCTTAATGAGCAGTTCTTC.

There are a few counts of this clonotype. This chain's CDR3 is CSAKRGDGYTF. Written as DNA, the CDR3 is TGCAGTGCTAAAAGAGGGGATGGCTACACCTTC. The chain combines TRBV20-1 with TRBJ1-2; tentative D call: TRBD1 (5 bases). CDR1 and CDR2 from the germline V gene are DFQATT and SNEGSKA (reference sequence). The CDR3 totals 11 residues. Trimming pared 4 bases from V and 6 bases from J, leaving 9 bases between.

This chain connects TRBV6-5 to TRBJ2-3; D gene uncertain. The germline V and J ends were trimmed by 5 bases and 2 bases, with 14 bases remaining between them. This CDR3 is built from 15 residues. The germline CDR1 and CDR2 sequences are MNHEY and SVGAGI. Here the CDR3 reads CASSPTLRNTDTQYF. The DNA of the CDR3 is TGTGCCAGCAGTCCCACCCTTCGAAACACAGATACGCAGTATTTT.

The rearrangement links TRBV27 to TRBJ2-1, with D tentatively TRBD1 (5 bases). The germline V gene encodes CDR1 MNHEY and CDR2 SMNVEV (reference sequence). The V and J ends lost 6 bases and 8 bases respectively, with 14 bases between them. CDR3 length: 13 amino acids. The CDR3 protein is CASSATAWDEQFF. DNA for the CDR3: TGTGCCAGCAGCGCGACAGCCTGGGATGAGCAGTTCTTC.

This chain links TRBV12-3 or TRBV12-4 with TRBJ2-5; 9 bases agree with TRBD2. The CDR3 is 16 amino acids. V trimming: 6 bases; J trimming: 2 bases; junction bases outside the gene matches: 10. The CDR3 spells CASRPSGRGGQETQYF. CDR3 nucleotides: TGTGCCAGCAGACCTTCGGGGCGGGGGGGACAAGAGACCCAGTACTTC.